The present T cell receptor beta chain was sequenced within a study of blood T cell dynamics during melanoma immunotherapy. Study overall: First-line therapy was either pembrolizumab or nivolumab with ipilimumab for metastatic melanoma.

Time point noted: week 3, after first cycle of checkpoint inhibitor. Germline CDR1 is SGHTA and CDR2 is FQGNSA. The length of the CDR3 is 15 residues. With V trimmed by 3 bases and J by 4 bases, 7 bases remained unmatched. The repertoire was sequenced with immunoSEQ multiplex PCR; TCRdb's copy has only in-frame clones and lacks some. The data hold under 20,000 clones, with about 85% observed a single time. The sample here was blood, taken from a patient treated with checkpoint blockade. The chain recombines TRBV7-2 with TRBJ2-5, with 8 bases matching TRBD1. The receptor comes from a human donor with melanoma. The CDR3: CASSFDRGDGETQYF. In DNA, the CDR3 is TGTGCCAGCAGCTTTGACAGGGGAGACGGAGAGACCCAGTACTTC.